The clone carrying this T cell receptor (beta chain) was found a few times. Trimming took 5 bases from V and 5 from J; bases not matched to a gene: 12. Germline CDR1 and CDR2: SGHAT and FQDESV (reference sequence). The CDR3 extends over 16 amino acids. Sequencing templates came from extracted RNA that was reverse transcribed into cDNA. Assay used: immunoSEQ multiplex PCR; TCRdb lists only in-frame clones, some missing. The sample has under 250,000 clones, 50% to 70% seen once. These data come from a study of CD8+ T cells in alopecia areata. The receptor's source is a human donor with alopecia areata. The material sequenced was CD4+ T cells sorted from blood, taken at week 0. The chain links TRBV11-1 to TRBJ2-5; 9 positions agree with TRBD2. The CDR3 sequence: CASSRRLAEKAETQYF. CDR3 DNA sequence: TGTGCCAGCAGCCGCAGACTAGCGGAGAAAGCGGAGACCCAGTACTTC.